Shown below are 14 T cell receptor beta chains from a single sample sequenced in a study of cytomegalovirus exposure and HLA in healthy donors. Vbeta (60) and Jbeta (13) primers were used in the PCR. Method: immunoSEQ multiplex PCR; TCRdb's copy keeps in-frame clones and lacks some. Among more than 95,000 clones listed, 70% to 80% were seen once. The source material was PBMCs. The receptor source for this set is a man between 40 and 49 years old in good health and CMV-seropositive.

The chain carries TRBV9 and TRBJ2-2, with 13 bases that match TRBD2. After removal of 3 bases from V and 1 base from J, the junction contained 3 bases not matched to a gene. The germline V gene has CDR1 SGDLS and CDR2 YYNGEE. The CDR3 runs to 17 residues. CDR3 coding DNA: TGTGCCAGCAGCGAGGGACTAGCGGGATGGAACACCGGGGAGCTGTTTTTT. Residues: CASSEGLAGWNTGELFF.

V usage is TRBV5-4 and J usage is TRBJ1-1, with D possibly matching TRBD1 (5 bases). With 2 bases removed from V and 8 bases from J, the gap between germline ends came to 10 bases. Germline V gene data show CDR1 as SGHNT and CDR2 as YYREEE (reference sequence). This CDR3 comprises 12 residues. DNA of the CDR3: TGTGCCAGCAGCTTAGACAGAATCGAAGCTTTCTTT. Its protein is CASSLDRIEAFF.

The V call is TRBV11-3, the J call TRBJ1-1; 7 nucleotides match TRBD1. Trimming took 5 bases from V and 0 from J; bases not matched to a gene: 3. The CDR3 contains 14 residues. Germline V gives CDR1 SGHNT, CDR2 YENEEA. The chain's CDR3 is CASSQQGMNTEAFF. DNA for the CDR3: TGTGCCAGCAGCCAACAGGGGATGAACACTGAAGCTTTCTTT.

This chain connects TRBV6-5 to TRBJ2-7; TRBD1 aligns across 7 bases. From germline, CDR1 is MNHEY and CDR2 SVGAGI. The CDR3 contains 14 residues. V lost 5 bases and J lost 2; bases outside the gene matches: 6. DNA of the CDR3: TGTGCCAGCAGTCCCGGGACAGAGACCTACGAGCAGTACTTC. The encoded protein is CASSPGTETYEQYF.

The chain's CDR3 is CSASDSYEQYF. CDR3 sequence (DNA): TGCAGTGCATCCGACAGCTACGAGCAGTACTTC. This sequence joins TRBV20-1 and TRBJ2-7; weak D call: TRBD1 (5 bases). The V end was cut by 6 bases, the J end by 3 bases, with 9 bases between. The CDR3 is made up of 11 amino acids. Germline V gene sequence: CDR1 DFQATT, CDR2 SNEGSKA (reference sequence).

The chain uses TRBV18 and TRBJ1-4, with 7 bases lining up with TRBD1. CDR3 length: 15 amino acids. The germline V gene has CDR1 KGHSH and CDR2 LQKENI. With 2 bases clipped from V and 8 bases from J, the junction kept 8 bases outside the gene matches. The CDR3 reads CASSPNYRGGEKLFF. CDR3 DNA: TGTGCCAGCTCACCAAACTACAGGGGTGGAGAAAAACTGTTTTTT.

The chain joins TRBV7-9 to TRBJ2-3; D unresolved. The V end lost 6 bases, the J end lost 3 bases, and 10 bases lay between the germline ends. This CDR3 has 13 residues. Germline V gene data show CDR1 as SEHNR and CDR2 as FQNEAQ (reference sequence). CDR3 amino acids: CASRPLLTDTQYF. The DNA for the CDR3 is TGTGCCAGCAGGCCTCTACTGACAGATACGCAGTATTTT.

This chain connects TRBV15 to TRBJ2-7; 7 positions match TRBD2. The CDR3 has 16 residues. Germline assignment: CDR1 LNHNV and CDR2 YYDKDF (reference sequence). The J segment lost 2 bases and the V segment lost 3 bases, leaving 10 bases of the junction unmatched. CDR3 DNA sequence: TGTGCCACCAGCAGGGGCCAGCGGGAAACAGCCTACGAGCAGTACTTC. This sequence encodes CATSRGQRETAYEQYF. Supplemented by reference TRBV15 and TRBJ2-7, the full variable domain reads DAMVIQNPRYQVTQFGKPVTLSCSQTLNHNVMYWYQQKSSQAPKLLFHYYDKDFNNEADTPDNFQSRRPNTSFCFLDIRSPGLGDTAMYLCATSRGQRETAYEQYFGPGTRLTVT.

The rearrangement uses TRBV18 and TRBJ2-1; 8 positions match TRBD1. CDR1 KGHSH and CDR2 LQKENI come from the germline V gene. CDR3 length: 18 residues. Trimming took 0 bases from V and 9 from J; bases not matched to a gene: 16. CDR3 amino acids: CASSPPGGQGASRGEQFF. In DNA form, the CDR3 reads TGTGCCAGCTCACCACCGGGTGGGCAGGGGGCATCGCGTGGTGAGCAGTTCTTC.

The V call is TRBV18, the J call TRBJ2-5; TRBD1 agrees at 9 bases. The V gene end was trimmed by 1 base and the J gene end by 2 bases; junction bases not matched to a gene: 2. Germline lookup yields CDR1 KGHSH and CDR2 LQKENI. The length of the CDR3 is 15 residues. CDR3 DNA: TGTGCCAGCTCACCACGGACAGGGGTTCAAGAGACCCAGTACTTC. Its protein is CASSPRTGVQETQYF.

This rearrangement joins TRBV27 to TRBJ1-2, with 11 bases aligning to TRBD1. Losses at the gene ends were 3 bases for V and 4 bases for J; bases not matched to a gene: 4. Per the germline V gene, CDR1 is MNHEY and CDR2 is SMNVEV (reference sequence). The CDR3 length is 15 residues. CDR3 bases: TGTGCCAGCAGTTTCGGACAGGGGGCAATCTATGGCTACACCTTC. Its translation is CASSFGQGAIYGYTF.

This clone was counted between two and nine times. The CDR3 protein is CASSEVGAQGANVLTF. In nucleotides, the CDR3 is TGCGCCAGCAGTGAAGTGGGGGCGCAAGGGGCCAACGTCCTGACTTTC. J is TRBJ2-6 and V is TRBV10-2; D perhaps matches TRBD1 (6 bases). Germline CDR1 and CDR2: WSHSY and SAAADI. The CDR3 sequence is 16 residues long. V was shortened by 3 bases and J by 4 bases, with 13 bases between the two germline ends.

The chain is built from TRBV25-1 and TRBJ1-5; D uncertain. The CDR3 length is 12 residues. V was trimmed by 4 bases and J by 4 bases, leaving 5 bases between them. In germline, CDR1 is MGHDK, CDR2 SYGVNS. The CDR3 region is CASSAPNQPQHF. The CDR3 DNA reads TGTGCCAGCAGTGCCCCAAATCAGCCCCAGCATTTT.

The chain carries TRBV9 and TRBJ2-7, with a weak D call TRBD1 (5 bases). This CDR3 comprises 12 residues. The germline V gene has CDR1 SGDLS and CDR2 YYNGEE. Trimming shortened V by 3 bases and J by 6 bases, and 10 bases separated the two germline ends. The CDR3 here is CASSAQGSEQYF. In DNA form, the CDR3 reads TGTGCCAGCAGCGCGCAGGGAAGCGAGCAGTACTTC.